The T cell receptor beta chain described here comes from a study of Graves' ophthalmopathy and Graves' hyperthyroidism. Regarding the study as a whole: Cross-validated, the 13-signature model showed 87.88%/81.08% sensitivity/specificity, and 80%/75% in the test set. It was with 65% to 71% sensitivity and 72.22% specificity that the model predicted ophthalmopathy progression.

This clonotype showed up many times. What it binds is not known. Germline trimming cut 0 bases from V and 4 bases from J; bases unmatched to any gene: 9. This CDR3 is 16 amino acids long. CDR1 is DFQATT and CDR2 is SNEGSKA in the germline V gene (reference sequence). The sequenced template was RNA, covering the TCR beta CDR3 region. First-round RT-PCR relied on HTBI primers, and a second-round multiplex PCR came next. TCRdb itself ran the multiplex PCR reads through MiXCR, one entry per CDR3 protein. The sample records about 500,000 distinct CDR3 sequences, over 13% being singletons. Moderate-to-severe activity, CAS ≥3, NOSPECS ≥4 and a duration under 3 months were seen in donors with ophthalmopathy.

The sample consisted of blood. This sequence was found in a woman aged 25 to 39 with Graves' ophthalmopathy. The gene calls are TRBV20-1 and TRBJ2-5; 9 nucleotides agree with TRBD2. CDR3 protein: CSARDLGGGDGETQYF. The CDR3 nucleotides are TGCAGTGCTAGAGATCTCGGCGGGGGGGATGGAGAGACCCAGTACTTC.